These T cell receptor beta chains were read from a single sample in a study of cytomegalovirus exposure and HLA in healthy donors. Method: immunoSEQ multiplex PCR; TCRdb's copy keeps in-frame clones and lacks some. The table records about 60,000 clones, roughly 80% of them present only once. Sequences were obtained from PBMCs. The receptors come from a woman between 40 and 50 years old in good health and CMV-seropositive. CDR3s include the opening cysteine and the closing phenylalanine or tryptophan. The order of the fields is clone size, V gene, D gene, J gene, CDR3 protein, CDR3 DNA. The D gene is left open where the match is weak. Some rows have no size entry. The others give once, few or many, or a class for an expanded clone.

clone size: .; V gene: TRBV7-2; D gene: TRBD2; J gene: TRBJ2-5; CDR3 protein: CASSLERGSAVETQYF; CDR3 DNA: TGTGCCAGCAGCCTAGAGCGGGGCAGTGCCGTAGAGACCCAGTACTTC
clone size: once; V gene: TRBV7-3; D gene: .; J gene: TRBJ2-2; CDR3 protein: CASSLPGHGAGELFF; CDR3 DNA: TGTGCCAGCAGCCTACCGGGACATGGGGCCGGGGAGCTGTTTTTT
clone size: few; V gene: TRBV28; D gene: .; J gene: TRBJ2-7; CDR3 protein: CASSWTYNRTGHEQYF; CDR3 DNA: TGTGCCAGCAGTTGGACGTACAACCGTACAGGGCACGAGCAGTACTTC
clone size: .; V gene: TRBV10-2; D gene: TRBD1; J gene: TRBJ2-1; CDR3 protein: CASRGTGFEQFF; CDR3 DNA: TGCGCCAGCAGAGGGACAGGTTTTGAGCAGTTCTTC
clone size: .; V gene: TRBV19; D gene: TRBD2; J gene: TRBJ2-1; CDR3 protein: CASSATSGALGNEQFF; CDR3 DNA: TGTGCCAGTAGCGCCACTAGCGGGGCTCTTGGGAATGAGCAGTTCTTC
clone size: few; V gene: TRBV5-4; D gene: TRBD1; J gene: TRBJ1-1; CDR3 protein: CASRRDRVRTEAFF; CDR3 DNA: TGTGCCAGCAGACGAGACAGGGTGCGGACTGAAGCTTTCTTT
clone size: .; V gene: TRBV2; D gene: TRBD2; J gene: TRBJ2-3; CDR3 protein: CASSEELAGPEADTQYF; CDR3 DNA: TGTGCCAGCAGTGAAGAACTAGCGGGCCCAGAGGCAGATACGCAGTATTTT
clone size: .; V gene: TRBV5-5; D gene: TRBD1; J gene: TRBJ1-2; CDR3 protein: CASSLVTGGVWGYTF; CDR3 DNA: TGTGCCAGCAGCTTGGTGACAGGGGGCGTATGGGGCTACACCTTC
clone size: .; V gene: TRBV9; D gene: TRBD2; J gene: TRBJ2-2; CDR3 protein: CASSPHRGAGAINTGELFF; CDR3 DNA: TGTGCCAGCAGCCCACACCGGGGAGCGGGGGCCATCAACACCGGGGAGCTGTTTTTT
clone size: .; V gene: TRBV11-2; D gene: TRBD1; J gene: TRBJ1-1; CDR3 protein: CASSPRQGLKAFF; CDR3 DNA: TGTGCCAGCAGTCCCAGACAGGGACTCAAAGCTTTCTTT
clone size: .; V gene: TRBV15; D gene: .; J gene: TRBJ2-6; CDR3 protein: CATKGDSGANVLTF; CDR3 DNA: TGTGCCACCAAGGGGGACTCTGGGGCCAACGTCCTGACTTTC
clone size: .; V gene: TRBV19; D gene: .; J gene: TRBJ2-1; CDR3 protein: CASRGLLQESSYNEQFF; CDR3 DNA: TGTGCCAGTAGGGGACTTTTACAGGAGAGCTCCTACAATGAGCAGTTCTTC
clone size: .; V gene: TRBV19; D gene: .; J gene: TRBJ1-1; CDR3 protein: CASTVDRWNEAFF; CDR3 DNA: TGTGCCAGTACCGTCGACAGGTGGAATGAAGCTTTCTTT
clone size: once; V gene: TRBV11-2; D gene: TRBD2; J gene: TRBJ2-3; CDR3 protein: CASSPRGSGGRSTDTQYF; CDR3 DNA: TGTGCCAGCAGCCCCCGGGGTAGCGGGGGCCGTAGCACAGATACGCAGTATTTT
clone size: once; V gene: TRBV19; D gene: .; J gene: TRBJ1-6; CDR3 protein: CASSPEGARRVRNSPLHF; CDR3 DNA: TGTGCCAGTAGTCCCGAAGGGGCCCGCCGGGTTAGGAATTCACCCCTCCACTTT
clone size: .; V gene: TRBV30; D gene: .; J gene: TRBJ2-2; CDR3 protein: CAWTPGLLNTGELFF; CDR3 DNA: TGTGCCTGGACCCCGGGACTGCTTAACACCGGGGAGCTGTTTTTT
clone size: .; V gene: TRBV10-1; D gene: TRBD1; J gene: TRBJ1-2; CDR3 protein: CARSTYTGVGYGYTF; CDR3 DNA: TGCGCCCGCAGCACTTATACAGGGGTGGGGTATGGCTACACCTTC
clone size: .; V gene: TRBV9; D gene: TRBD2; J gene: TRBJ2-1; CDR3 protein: CASSVVGSGGAEQFF; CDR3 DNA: TGTGCCAGCAGCGTAGTAGGTAGCGGGGGGGCCGAGCAGTTCTTC
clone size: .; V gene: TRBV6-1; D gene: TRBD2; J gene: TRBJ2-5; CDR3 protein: CASNQLGGGQETQYF; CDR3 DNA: TGTGCCAGCAACCAACTCGGGGGGGGGCAAGAGACCCAGTACTTC
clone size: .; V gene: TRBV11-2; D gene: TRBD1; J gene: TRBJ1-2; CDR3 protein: CASSRVGQASNYGYTF; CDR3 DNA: TGTGCCAGCAGCAGAGTGGGACAGGCCTCTAACTATGGCTACACCTTC
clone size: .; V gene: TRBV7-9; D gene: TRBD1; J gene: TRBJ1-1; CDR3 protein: CASSLIQGLGEAFF; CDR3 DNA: TGTGCCAGCAGCCTAATACAGGGGCTGGGTGAAGCTTTCTTT
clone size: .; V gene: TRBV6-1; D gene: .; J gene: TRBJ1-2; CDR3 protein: CASNRHLNYGYTF; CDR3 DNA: TGTGCCAGCAACCGACACCTCAACTATGGCTACACCTTC
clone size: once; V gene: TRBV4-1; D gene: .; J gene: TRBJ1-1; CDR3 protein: CASSQREGDTEAFF; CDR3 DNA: TGCGCCAGCAGCCAAAGGGAGGGGGACACTGAAGCTTTCTTT
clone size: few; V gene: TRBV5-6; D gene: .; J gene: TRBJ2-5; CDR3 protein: CASSPLQYQETQYF; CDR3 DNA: TGTGCCAGCAGCCCCCTTCAGTACCAAGAGACCCAGTACTTC
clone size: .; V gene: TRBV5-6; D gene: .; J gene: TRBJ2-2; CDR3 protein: CASGSGAGRNTGELFF; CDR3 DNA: TGTGCCAGCGGATCAGGGGCTGGGCGGAACACCGGGGAGCTGTTTTTT
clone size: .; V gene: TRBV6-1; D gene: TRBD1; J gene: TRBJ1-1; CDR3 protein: CASIRGQGVEAFF; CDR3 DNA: TGTGCCAGCATCCGTGGGCAGGGGGTGGAAGCTTTCTTT
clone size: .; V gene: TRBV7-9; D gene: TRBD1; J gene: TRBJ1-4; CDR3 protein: CASSLPPPGQGARSEKLFF; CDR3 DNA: TGTGCCAGCAGCTTACCGCCCCCGGGACAGGGGGCGCGGAGTGAAAAACTGTTTTTT